The 27 T cell receptor beta chains in this list originate from one sample, sequenced in a study of control samples from healthy donors and cancer patients. Using immunoSEQ multiplex PCR, the repertoire was profiled, and TCRdb retains in-frame clones only, with some absent. The table lists 64,000 or so clones, around 90% of them singletons, with 1.7% in the top ten. Sequenced material: PBMCs. The origin of the receptors is a man aged 35-49 years with colorectal cancer.

This rearrangement joins TRBV7-3 to TRBJ2-1, with D possibly matching TRBD2 (6 bases). The CDR3 is 13 residues long. V shed 1 base and J shed 7 bases, with 8 bases lying between them. Germline loops: CDR1 SGHTA, CDR2 FQGTGA. Written as DNA, the CDR3 is TGTGCCAGCAGCTTAATAGGAGGGAATGAGCAGTTCTTC. Translation gives CASSLIGGNEQFF.

The chain recombines TRBV11-3 with TRBJ2-5, with D hard to call. Germline V gene data show CDR1 as SGHNT and CDR2 as YENEEA. V lost 4 bases, J lost 5 bases, and 8 bases lay in between. This CDR3 has 12 residues. The CDR3 nucleotides are TGTGCCAGCAGCTCAGTTCCTGAGACCCAGTACTTC. This translates into CASSSVPETQYF.

V usage is TRBV13 and J usage is TRBJ2-1; the match to TRBD2 covers 9 bases. This CDR3 is built from 12 residues. The J segment lost 16 bases and the V segment lost 0 bases, leaving 4 bases of the junction unmatched. Germline CDR1 PRHDT, CDR2 FYEKMQ (reference sequence). The DNA for the CDR3 is TGTGCCAGCAGCTTAGGCCGTAGCGGGGGTTTCTTC. Amino acids: CASSLGRSGGFF.

The CDR3 loop reads CASSPRDRSYEQYF. The CDR3 DNA is TGTGCCAGCAGCCCCCGGGACCGATCTTACGAGCAGTACTTC. This chain links TRBV5-8 with TRBJ2-7, with D tentatively TRBD1 or TRBD2 (5 bases each). CDR1 SGHTS and CDR2 YDEGEE come from the germline V gene. This CDR3 is 14 amino acids long. The V end lost 4 bases, the J end lost 4 bases, and 15 bases lay between the germline ends.

This chain links TRBV7-2 with TRBJ1-2, with 9 bases fitting TRBD1. V was pared by 1 base and J by 5 bases, with 5 bases of the junction left unmatched. The germline V gene encodes CDR1 SGHTA and CDR2 FQGNSA. This CDR3 is 15 amino acids long. The CDR3 region is CASSLGAGTGYGYTF. The CDR3, as DNA: TGTGCCAGCAGCTTAGGGGCCGGGACAGGGTATGGCTACACCTTC.

V usage is TRBV5-6 and J usage is TRBJ1-1; D call uncertain. V lost 0 bases and J 9 bases, leaving 12 bases between the germline ends. Looked up from germline, CDR1 is SGHDT and CDR2 is YYEEEE. This CDR3 is built from 13 residues. CDR3 in DNA: TGTGCCAGCAGCTTGGGGGCTGTGAGGAAAGCTTTCTTT. Residues: CASSLGAVRKAFF.

V usage is TRBV5-1 and J usage is TRBJ1-4; a weak D match, TRBD1 (5 bases). The V and J ends lost 0 bases and 5 bases respectively, with 14 bases between them. Germline V gene lookup returns CDR1 SGHRS and CDR2 YFSETQ. The CDR3 contains 16 residues. This CDR3 reads CASSLAYRGGNEKLFF. The CDR3 coding sequence is TGCGCCAGCAGCTTGGCCTACCGCGGGGGGAATGAAAAACTGTTTTTT.

V usage is TRBV6-5 and J usage is TRBJ2-7; D unresolved. V dropped 5 bases and J dropped 1 base, with 3 bases sitting between them. This CDR3 has 11 amino acids. Germline CDR1 is MNHEY and CDR2 is SVGAGI. CDR3 sequence: CASSRSYEQYF. CDR3 nucleotide sequence: TGTGCCAGCAGTAGGTCCTACGAGCAGTACTTC.

In the case of this clone: An end of the junction differs from the germline gene, which may be a read error. The chain combines TRBV10-2 with TRBJ2-7; 9 nucleotides match TRBD1. The CDR3 contains 14 residues. In germline, CDR1 is WSHSY, CDR2 SAAADI. For the CDR3, the DNA is TGCGCCAGCACCCTCACAGGGGGCTCCTTCGAGCAGTACTTC. Translating gives CASTLTGGSFEQYF.

This chain links TRBV7-9 with TRBJ1-4, with D possibly matching TRBD1 (6 bases). The V gene lost 5 bases and the J gene lost 11 bases, with 21 bases spanning the gap. The germline CDR1 and CDR2 sequences are SEHNR and FQNEAQ (reference sequence). CDR3 size: 15 residues. The CDR3 is CASSPEAHRRGKLFF. In DNA, the CDR3 is TGTGCCAGCAGCCCAGAGGCTCACCGAAGGGGGAAACTGTTTTTT. The full variable domain, its missing parts supplied by reference TRBV7-9 and TRBJ1-4, is DTGVSQNPRHKITKRGQNVTFRCDPISEHNRLYWYRQTLGQGPEFLTYFQNEAQLEKSRLLSDRFSAERPKGSFSTLEIQRTEQGDSAMYLCASSPEAHRRGKLFFGSGTQLSVL.

CDR3 loop: CASSPSSSGDTYEQYF. The CDR3 region has the DNA TGCGCCAGCAGCCCCTCGAGTAGCGGGGACACCTACGAGCAGTACTTC. The V gene is TRBV5-1, the J gene TRBJ2-7; 8 nucleotides line up with TRBD2. V shed 4 bases, J shed 2 bases, and the junction held 11 bases outside the gene matches. Germline V gene data show CDR1 as SGHRS and CDR2 as YFSETQ. This CDR3 comprises 16 residues. Supplemented by reference TRBV5-1 and TRBJ2-7, the full variable domain reads KAGVTQTPRYLIKTRGQQVTLSCSPISGHRSVSWYQQTPGQGLQFLFEYFSETQRNKGNFPGRFSGRQFSNSRSEMNVSTLELGDSALYLCASSPSSSGDTYEQYFGPGTRLTVT.

The rearrangement uses TRBV30 and TRBJ1-2; unclear D gene. Germline V gene data show CDR1 as GTSNPN and CDR2 as SVGIG (reference sequence). V shed 0 bases and J shed 8 bases, with 13 bases lying between them. This CDR3 has 13 amino acids. CDR3 amino acids: CAWSVAQMRGYTF. The CDR3 coding sequence is TGTGCCTGGAGTGTGGCCCAAATGAGGGGCTACACCTTC.

The rearrangement joins TRBV4-1 to TRBJ1-1; D is undetermined. The germline CDR1 and CDR2 sequences are MGHRA and YSYEKL. V gave up 1 base and J gave up 1 base, with 4 bases separating them. The CDR3 contains 13 residues. The DNA of the CDR3 is TGCGCCAGCAGCCAAGTCGAGAACACTGAAGCTTTCTTT. Translation: CASSQVENTEAFF.

A word on this clone: Relative to the germline gene, one junction end is altered; a read error may explain this. The rearrangement links TRBV4-1 to TRBJ2-4, with TRBD2 identical over 8 bases. CDR3 length equals 15 residues. Germline assignment: CDR1 MGHRA and CDR2 YSYEKL. This CDR3 is CASSQVPSRGGFLDF. CDR3 DNA: TGCGCCAGCAGCCAAGTCCCTAGCCGGGGGGGCTTTTTGGACTTC.

The chain combines TRBV29-1 with TRBJ1-1; D is unclear. Germline CDR1 SQVTM, CDR2 ANQGSEA. The V end lost 6 bases, the J end lost 0 bases, and 11 bases lay between the germline ends. This CDR3 has 13 amino acids. CDR3 sequence: CSVQGPLNTEAFF. As DNA, the CDR3 is TGCAGCGTCCAAGGACCGTTGAACACTGAAGCTTTCTTT. The whole variable domain, remainder taken from reference TRBV29-1 and TRBJ1-1, is SAVISQKPSRDICQRGTSLTIQCQVDSQVTMMFWYRQQPGQSLTLIATANQGSEATYESGFVIDKFPISRPNLTFSTLTVSNMSPEDSSIYLCSVQGPLNTEAFFGQGTRLTVV.

The V gene is TRBV18, the J gene TRBJ1-6; D possibly corresponds to TRBD1 (6 bases). The CDR3 runs 16 residues. The V gene's germline CDR1 is KGHSH and CDR2 LQKENI. Trimming stripped 2 bases from V and 7 bases from J, with 15 bases between. The CDR3 coding sequence is TGTGCCAGCTCACCATCTCACCGGGACATCAATTCACCCCTCCACTTT. It specifies CASSPSHRDINSPLHF.

This chain links TRBV7-9 with TRBJ2-1; no clear D gene. CDR3 size: 16 residues. CDR1 and CDR2 from the germline V gene are SEHNR and FQNEAQ (reference sequence). Trimming removed 5 bases from V and 4 bases from J, with 18 bases in between. CDR3 loop: CASSLFLFGLYNEQFF. CDR3 DNA sequence: TGTGCCAGCAGCCTCTTTCTATTTGGGCTTTACAATGAGCAGTTCTTC.

The V and J genes are TRBV27 and TRBJ2-5; D is unresolved. Trimming took off 2 bases at V and 5 bases at J, with 0 bases between the two ends. This CDR3 is 10 amino acids long. Germline CDR1 MNHEY, CDR2 SMNVEV (reference sequence). This CDR3 is CASSLETQYF. The DNA of the CDR3 is TGTGCCAGCAGTTTAGAGACCCAGTACTTC.

This chain joins TRBV7-8 and TRBJ2-1; D remains ambiguous. This CDR3 has 11 amino acids. Germline-derived CDR1 and CDR2 are SGHVS and FQNEAQ. Trimming left V 5 bases short and J 4 bases short, with 3 bases between. In nucleotides, the CDR3 is TGTGCCAGCAGCCCGTACAATGAGCAGTTCTTC. Translated, it gives CASSPYNEQFF.

The gene calls are TRBV6-2 or TRBV6-3 and TRBJ1-5; 11 nucleotides line up with TRBD1. After removal of 7 bases from V and 3 bases from J, the junction contained 8 bases not matched to a gene. The CDR3 has 16 residues. Germline assignment: CDR1 MNHEY and CDR2 SVGEGT. The CDR3 region has the DNA TGTGCCAGCACCCCCAGGGGACAGGGGGACAATCAGCCCCAGCATTTT. Translation gives CASTPRGQGDNQPQHF.

The count of this clone is one. J is TRBJ2-1 and V is TRBV13; the match to TRBD1 covers 8 bases. The J segment lost 7 bases and the V segment lost 3 bases, leaving 11 bases of the junction unmatched. The germline gives CDR1 PRHDT, CDR2 FYEKMQ (reference sequence). CDR3 length equals 16 residues. CDR3 amino acids: CASSLEGQGAWNEQFF. DNA of the CDR3: TGTGCCAGCAGCTTGGAGGGCCAGGGGGCGTGGAATGAGCAGTTCTTC.

The chain is built from TRBV6-5 and TRBJ1-2, with D possibly matching TRBD1 (6 bases). V was pared by 5 bases and J by 0 bases, with 13 bases between. Germline CDR1 MNHEY, CDR2 SVGAGI. The CDR3 extends over 15 amino acids. The CDR3 DNA follows: TGTGCCAGCAGTCCCGTGGGGGGCACTAACTATGGCTACACCTTC. This gives the protein CASSPVGGTNYGYTF.

The rearrangement joins TRBV4-2 to TRBJ2-7, with D possibly called TRBD1 or TRBD2 (5 bases each). The CDR3 runs to 15 residues. V was pared by 0 bases and J by 9 bases, with 18 bases between. Germline CDR1 is LGHNA and CDR2 is YNFKEQ. CDR3 in amino acids: CASSQDTAARGSQYF. CDR3 bases: TGTGCCAGCAGCCAAGATACGGCGGCCCGGGGCTCGCAGTACTTC.

The chain uses TRBV6-5 and TRBJ2-7; D is unresolved. With 7 bases removed from V and 5 bases from J, the gap between germline ends came to 21 bases. Germline CDR1 is MNHEY and CDR2 is SVGAGI. The CDR3 has 15 residues. CDR3 sequence (DNA): TGTGCCAGCATGTTGCGGTCTGGGCTTCAGGACGAGCAGTACTTC. This translates into CASMLRSGLQDEQYF.

This chain links TRBV6-5 with TRBJ2-1, with 9 bases identical to TRBD1. J lost 7 bases, V lost 2 bases, and 6 bases had no gene match. The CDR3 consists of 15 residues. The germline CDR1 and CDR2 sequences are MNHEY and SVGAGI. CDR3 nucleotide sequence: TGTGCCAGCAGTTACACCCAACAGGGGGCGAATGAGCAGTTCTTC. It specifies CASSYTQQGANEQFF.

The gene calls are TRBV19 and TRBJ2-7; 7 bases align to TRBD1. Germline CDR1 reads LNHDA; CDR2 reads SQIVND (reference sequence). The CDR3 loop spans 13 amino acids. Trimming removed 3 bases from V and 5 bases from J; junction bases left unmatched: 4. The CDR3 loop reads CASSIGQVHEQYF. The CDR3 nucleotides are TGTGCCAGTAGTATCGGACAGGTCCACGAGCAGTACTTC.

V is TRBV11-2 and J is TRBJ2-2; the D gene could be TRBD1 or TRBD2 (5 bases each). CDR3 length: 15 amino acids. Germline V gene data show CDR1 as SGHAT and CDR2 as FQNNGV. V dropped 3 bases and J dropped 4 bases, with 12 bases sitting between them. Here the CDR3 DNA reads TGTGCCAGCAGCTTCGGGGCAGTAGGCACCGGGGAGCTGTTTTTT. Encoded protein: CASSFGAVGTGELFF.